This T cell receptor beta chain was identified in a study of cytomegalovirus exposure and HLA in healthy donors. As to this clone: The target antigen is unknown.

This PCR relied on a set of 60 Vbeta primers and 13 Jbeta primers. Sequencing was performed with immunoSEQ multiplex PCR; in TCRdb, only in-frame clones are kept and a portion is missing. Of about 89,000 clones in the sample, about 74% are singletons; the top ten hold less than 2%. Findings of the study overall: About 90% or about 30% of the time was how often most TCR beta V segments were productive, according to an earlier analysis.

Trimming cost V 0 bases and J 7 bases; bases outside gene matches: 9. The CDR3 has 17 residues. Per the germline V gene, CDR1 is SGHDT and CDR2 is YYEEEE. Material for sequencing was PBMCs. The rearrangement joins TRBV5-6 to TRBJ2-3; 12 nucleotides line up with TRBD2. The receptor comes from a male donor in good health and CMV-seronegative. The CDR3 nucleotides are TGTGCCAGCAGCTTGGCCCGGCTAGCGGGAGGGCCCAATACGCAGTATTTT. Protein product: CASSLARLAGGPNTQYF.